This TCR beta chain came from a study of T cell responses to AZD1222 COVID-19 vaccine. At the level of the study: Second-dose schedules of about 4 or about 12 weeks were combined.

Trimming cost V 5 bases and J 7 bases, with 18 bases left between them. Looked up from germline, CDR1 is LNHDA and CDR2 is SQIVND (reference sequence). The CDR3 length is 15 residues. General study results and limits: At 160-218 and 743-854, vaccine-associated CD4 TCRs were dominant, and they spanned spike. Donors, mostly white British, included more females; clonal diversity was possibly underestimated. Reportedly, nearly half of unique spike TCRs recognized epitopes outside B.1.351/B.1.1.7 mutations.

A remark on this clone: The antigen is unknown.

Only in-frame clones appear in the TCRdb table, and some are missing; sequencing was by immunoSEQ multiplex PCR. The table has about 200,000 clones, around 92% seen once. The sample consisted of peripheral blood, taken on day 0 of AZD1222 vaccination. V gene TRBV19 combines with J gene TRBJ1-5; TRBD1 is a possible D gene (6 bases). The clonotype was recovered from an adult in good health. The DNA of the CDR3 is TGTGCCAGTAGTGGATACAGGGAGGCCGGGCAGCCCCAGCATTTT. Protein sequence: CASSGYREAGQPQHF.